This T cell receptor (beta chain) came from a study of Ad26.COV2.S vaccination and SARS-CoV-2 variants. Indicated treatment: around 19 received Ad26.COV2.S at low or high dose, single or two shots; several received placebo; per-sample allocation not given. Sampling took place 63 days after the first vaccine or placebo injection. This CDR3 has 15 amino acids. Trimming at V came to 6 bases and at J to 4 bases, leaving 6 bases not matched to a gene. Germline CDR1 is MNHEY and CDR2 is SVGAGI. The data were produced by immunoSEQ multiplex PCR, yet TCRdb's version contains in-frame clones alone and is incomplete. The profile shows fewer than 300,000 clones, around 87% of them singletons.

The chain is built from TRBV6-5 and TRBJ2-5; 12 positions agree with TRBD2. The material was peripheral blood, obtained in a trial of Ad26.COV2.S vaccine versus placebo. The receptor was isolated from a person between 18 and 60 years old who received the Ad26.COV2.S COVID-19 vaccine or a placebo. The CDR3 protein is CASRLAGGTVETQYF. The DNA of the CDR3 is TGTGCCAGCAGGCTAGCGGGAGGGACTGTAGAGACCCAGTACTTC.